This T cell receptor beta chain emerged from a study of OX40 agonist ivuxolimab in advanced cancers. With V trimmed by 6 bases and J by 9 bases, 5 bases remained unmatched. The CDR3 has 12 residues. Germline V gene lookup returns CDR1 MGHDK and CDR2 SYGVNS. TCRdb keeps only in-frame clones here, not all; method: immunoSEQ multiplex PCR. The data hold about 100,000 clones, with roughly 90% observed a single time. The receptor was isolated from an adult with an advanced solid tumor such as melanoma, head and neck, liver or kidney cancer. The specimen comprised CD4+ or CD8+ T cells sorted from blood, sampled in a trial of the OX40 agonist ivuxolimab. This chain connects TRBV25-1 to TRBJ2-3; 8 nucleotides agree with TRBD2. The CDR3 loop reads CASRPGLETQYF. CDR3 in DNA: TGTGCCAGCAGACCGGGACTAGAGACGCAGTATTTT.